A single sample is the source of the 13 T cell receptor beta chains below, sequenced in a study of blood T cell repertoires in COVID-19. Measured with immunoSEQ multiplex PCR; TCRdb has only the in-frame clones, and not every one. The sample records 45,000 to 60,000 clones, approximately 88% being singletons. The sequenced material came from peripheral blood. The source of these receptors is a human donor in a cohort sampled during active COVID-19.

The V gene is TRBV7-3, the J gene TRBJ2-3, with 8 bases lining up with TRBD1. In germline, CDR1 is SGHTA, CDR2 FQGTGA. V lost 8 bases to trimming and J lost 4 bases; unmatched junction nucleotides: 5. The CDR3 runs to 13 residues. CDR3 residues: CASGRQGPDTQYF. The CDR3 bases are TGTGCCAGCGGGAGACAGGGGCCAGATACGCAGTATTTT.

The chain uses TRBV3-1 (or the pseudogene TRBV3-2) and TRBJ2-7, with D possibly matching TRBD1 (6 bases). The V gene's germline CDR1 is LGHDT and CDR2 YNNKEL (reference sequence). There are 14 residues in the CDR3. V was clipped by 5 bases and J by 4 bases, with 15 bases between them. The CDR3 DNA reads TGTGCCAGCAGCGTCCGGGACACAAGTTACGAGCAGTACTTC. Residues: CASSVRDTSYEQYF.

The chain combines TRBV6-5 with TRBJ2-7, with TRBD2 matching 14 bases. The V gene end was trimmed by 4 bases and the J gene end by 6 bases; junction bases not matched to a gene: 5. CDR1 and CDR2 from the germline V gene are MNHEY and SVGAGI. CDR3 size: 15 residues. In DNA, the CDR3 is TGTGCCAGCAGTTCAGGGACTAGCGGGAGCGCCGAGCAGTACTTC. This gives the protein CASSSGTSGSAEQYF.

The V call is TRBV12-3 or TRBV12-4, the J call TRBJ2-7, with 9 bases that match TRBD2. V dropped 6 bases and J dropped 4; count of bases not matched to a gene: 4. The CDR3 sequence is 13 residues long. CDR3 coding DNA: TGTGCCAGCAGGACTAGCGGCAGTTACGAGCAGTACTTC. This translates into CASRTSGSYEQYF.

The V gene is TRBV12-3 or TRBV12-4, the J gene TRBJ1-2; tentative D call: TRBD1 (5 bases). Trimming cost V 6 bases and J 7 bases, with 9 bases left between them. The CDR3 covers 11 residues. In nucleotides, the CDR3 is TGTGCCAGCAGCCCCAGGGCTGGCTACACCTTC. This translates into CASSPRAGYTF.

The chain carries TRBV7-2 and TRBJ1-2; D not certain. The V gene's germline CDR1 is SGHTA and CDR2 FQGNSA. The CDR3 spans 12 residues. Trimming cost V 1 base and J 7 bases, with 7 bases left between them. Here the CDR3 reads CASSLGATGYTF. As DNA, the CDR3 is TGTGCCAGCAGCTTAGGGGCAACTGGCTACACCTTC. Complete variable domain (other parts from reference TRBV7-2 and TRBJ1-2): GAGVSQSPSNKVTEKGKDVELRCDPISGHTALYWYRQSLGQGLEFLIYFQGNSAPDKSGLPSDRFSAERTGGSVSTLTIQRTQQEDSAVYLCASSLGATGYTFGSGTRLTVV.

CDR3 nucleotides: TGTGCCAGCAGCTTAGTTGTCGCTAGCGGGAGAGCTGGCGAGCAGTACTTC. Its protein product is CASSLVVASGRAGEQYF. The J gene is TRBJ2-7, the V gene TRBV7-2, with TRBD2 matching over 10 bases. V lost 1 base to trimming and J lost 6 bases; unmatched junction nucleotides: 12. The CDR3 length is 17 residues. Looked up from germline, CDR1 is SGHTA and CDR2 is FQGNSA.

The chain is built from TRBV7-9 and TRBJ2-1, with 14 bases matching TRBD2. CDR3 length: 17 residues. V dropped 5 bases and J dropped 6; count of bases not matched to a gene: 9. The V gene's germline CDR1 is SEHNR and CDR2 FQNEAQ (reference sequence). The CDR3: CASSVGTSGSRINEQFF. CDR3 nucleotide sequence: TGTGCCAGCAGCGTCGGGACTAGCGGGAGTCGGATCAATGAGCAGTTCTTC.

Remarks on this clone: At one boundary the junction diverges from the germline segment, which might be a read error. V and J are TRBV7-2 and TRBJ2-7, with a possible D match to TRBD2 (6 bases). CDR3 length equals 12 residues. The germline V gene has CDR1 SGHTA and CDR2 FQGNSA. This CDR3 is CASSHWDSLEHF. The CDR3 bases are TGTGCCAGCAGCCATTGGGACTCCCTGGAACACTTC.

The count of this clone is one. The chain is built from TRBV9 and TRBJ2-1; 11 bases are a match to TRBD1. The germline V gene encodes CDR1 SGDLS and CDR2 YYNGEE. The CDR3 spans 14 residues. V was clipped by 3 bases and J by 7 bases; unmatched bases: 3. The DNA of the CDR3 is TGTGCCAGCAGCGGCGGGACAGGGGGTAATGAGCAGTTCTTC. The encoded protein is CASSGGTGGNEQFF.

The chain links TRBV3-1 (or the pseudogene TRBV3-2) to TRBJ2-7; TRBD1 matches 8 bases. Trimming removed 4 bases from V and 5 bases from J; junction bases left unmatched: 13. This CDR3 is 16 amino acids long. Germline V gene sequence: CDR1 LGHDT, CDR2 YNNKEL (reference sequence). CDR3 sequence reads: CASSRRTGLEGNEQYF. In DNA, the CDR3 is TGTGCCAGCAGCCGGCGGACAGGGCTAGAGGGGAACGAGCAGTACTTC.

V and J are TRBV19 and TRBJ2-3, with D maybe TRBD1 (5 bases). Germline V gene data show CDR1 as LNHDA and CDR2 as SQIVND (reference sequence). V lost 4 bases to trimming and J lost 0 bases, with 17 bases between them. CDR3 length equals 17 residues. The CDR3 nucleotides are TGTGCCAGTAGTAGTCGTCTTGGGGCGGCTAGCACAGATACGCAGTATTTT. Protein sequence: CASSSRLGAASTDTQYF.

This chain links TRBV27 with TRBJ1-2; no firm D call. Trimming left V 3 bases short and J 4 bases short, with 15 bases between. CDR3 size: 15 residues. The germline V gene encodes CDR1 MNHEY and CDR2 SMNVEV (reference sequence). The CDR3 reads CASSLNADGGYGYTF. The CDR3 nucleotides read TGTGCCAGCAGTTTGAACGCGGACGGAGGCTATGGCTACACCTTC.